The 20 T cell receptor beta chains presented below share a single source sample, sequenced in a study of blood T cell repertoires in COVID-19. Profiled with immunoSEQ multiplex PCR; TCRdb holds only in-frame clones, not every one. Among about 190,000 clones, roughly 86% were seen once, and the ten largest hold 4.5% to 5.5%. Sequencing was done on a sample of peripheral blood. These receptors all come from a woman aged 70-85 years with active or convalescent COVID-19.

The chain combines TRBV24-1 with TRBJ2-2; TRBD2 is a possible D gene (6 bases). This CDR3 is 16 amino acids long. Trimming removed 6 bases from V and 0 bases from J, with 13 bases in between. Looked up from germline, CDR1 is KGHDR and CDR2 is SFDVKD. The CDR3 region has the DNA TGTGCCACCAGTCCAGGGAGGTTCACGAACACCGGGGAGCTGTTTTTT. Its translation: CATSPGRFTNTGELFF.

The chain employs TRBV11-2 and TRBJ2-3; the D gene is possibly TRBD2 (5 bases). V lost 6 bases and J lost 2, with 6 bases in between. Per the germline V gene, CDR1 is SGHAT and CDR2 is FQNNGV. This CDR3 comprises 12 residues. The DNA of the CDR3 is TGTGCCAGCAGGGGAGTCACAGATACGCAGTATTTT. This gives the protein CASRGVTDTQYF.

This chain connects TRBV5-5 to TRBJ1-4; 7 bases map to TRBD1. CDR1 is SGHKS and CDR2 is YYEKEE in the germline V gene (reference sequence). Trimming cost V 4 bases and J 0 bases; bases outside gene matches: 12. The CDR3 length is 18 residues. This CDR3 is CASSSSQGFRATNEKLFF. Here the CDR3 DNA reads TGTGCCAGCAGCAGCTCACAGGGGTTCAGAGCAACTAATGAAAAACTGTTTTTT.

This clone was counted a few times. V is TRBV20-1 and J is TRBJ1-6; D is ambiguous. Germline CDR1 reads DFQATT; CDR2 reads SNEGSKA (reference sequence). CDR3 length: 10 residues. V dropped 5 bases and J dropped 14 bases, with 10 bases sitting between them. The CDR3: CSAPAGSLHF. The CDR3 coding sequence is TGCAGTGCTCCGGCGGGGTCCCTCCACTTT.

V gene TRBV11-3 combines with J gene TRBJ2-1, with D unclear. Trimming cost V 1 base and J 3 bases, with 10 bases left between them. CDR1 and CDR2 from the germline V gene are SGHNT and YENEEA. The CDR3 spans 15 residues. The CDR3, as DNA: TGTGCCAGCAGCTTAGTTGGCGGAATCTACAATGAGCAGTTCTTC. It codes for CASSLVGGIYNEQFF.

V and J are TRBV19 and TRBJ1-2; maybe TRBD1 (5 bases). CDR1 is LNHDA, CDR2 SQIVND, per germline (reference sequence). The CDR3 spans 14 residues. The germline V and J ends were trimmed by 7 bases and 6 bases, with 18 bases remaining between them. The CDR3 nucleotides read TGTGCCAGTATTCTCCCCGGGACTCTGGATGGCTACACCTTC. Protein: CASILPGTLDGYTF.

The chain joins TRBV7-2 to TRBJ2-1; the D gene is possibly TRBD2 (5 bases). Germline-derived CDR1 and CDR2 are SGHTA and FQGNSA. V lost 5 bases to trimming and J lost 9 bases, with 14 bases between them. CDR3 length equals 13 residues. CDR3 sequence: CASSPSLGSEQFF. The CDR3 DNA reads TGTGCCAGCAGCCCGTCGCTAGGGAGTGAGCAGTTCTTC.

J is TRBJ2-1 and V is TRBV7-9; perhaps TRBD2 as D (7 bases). Deletions cut 4 bases from V and 8 bases from J, with 30 bases between. Germline CDR1 and CDR2: SEHNR and FQNEAQ (reference sequence). CDR3 length: 19 residues. The CDR3: CASSSPIRGAGKPNHEQFF. The CDR3 region has the DNA TGTGCCAGCAGCTCCCCGATACGGGGGGCCGGGAAACCAAATCATGAGCAGTTCTTC.

The rearrangement links TRBV12-2 to TRBJ2-2; the D segment call TRBD2 is taken from the table without a DNA check. TRBV12-2 is a pseudogene segment. The CDR3 extends over 16 amino acids. The CDR3, as DNA: TGTGCAAGTCGCTTAGTCCCCGGGGTACGAACCGGGGAGCTGTTTTTT. It encodes CASRLVPGVRTGELFF.

The chain links TRBV6-5 to TRBJ2-3; TRBD2 agrees at 10 bases. The CDR3 sequence is 13 residues long. V was pared by 5 bases and J by 5 bases, with 1 base of the junction left unmatched. Germline assignment: CDR1 MNHEY and CDR2 SVGAGI. CDR3 region: CASSRLAGDTQYF. CDR3 sequence (DNA): TGTGCCAGCAGTAGACTAGCGGGAGATACGCAGTATTTT.

This clone was picked up one time. The V call is TRBV5-8, the J call TRBJ1-2; no definite D call. The germline V and J ends were trimmed by 0 bases and 2 bases, with 5 bases remaining between them. In germline, CDR1 is SGHTS, CDR2 YDEGEE. The CDR3 runs 13 residues. In DNA, the CDR3 is TGTGCCAGCAGCTTGGGACTCAACTATGGCTACACCTTC. It translates to CASSLGLNYGYTF.

This chain connects TRBV6-1 to TRBJ1-1; TRBD1 aligns across 9 bases. V shed 0 bases, J shed 0 bases, and the junction held 20 bases outside the gene matches. Per the germline V gene, CDR1 is MNHNS and CDR2 is SASEGT. The CDR3 covers 22 residues. The CDR3 DNA follows: TGTGCCAGCAGTGAAGCCTCGAGGGGGTCTTGGACAGGGGTACTCATGAACACTGAAGCTTTCTTT. Its protein product is CASSEASRGSWTGVLMNTEAFF.

This clone was detected only a few times. V is TRBV5-4 and J is TRBJ1-4; 11 bases line up with TRBD1. Germline V CDR1 and CDR2: SGHNT, YYREEE (reference sequence). V shed 4 bases, J shed 4 bases, and the junction held 6 bases outside the gene matches. The CDR3 contains 16 residues. The CDR3 is CASSPGTGGINEKLFF. CDR3 nucleotides: TGTGCCAGCAGCCCGGGGACAGGGGGGATTAATGAAAAACTGTTTTTT.

J is TRBJ2-2 and V is TRBV6-1; unclear D gene. The CDR3 consists of 12 residues. Trimming cost V 3 bases and J 7 bases, with 6 bases left between them. Germline V CDR1 and CDR2: MNHNS, SASEGT. CDR3 coding DNA: TGTGCCAGCAGTGACCGCGGCGGGGAGCTGTTTTTT. Translation gives CASSDRGGELFF.

The rearrangement uses TRBV19 and TRBJ2-7; 7 bases are shared with TRBD1. The J segment lost 8 bases and the V segment lost 3 bases, leaving 7 bases of the junction unmatched. CDR3 length: 13 amino acids. The germline gives CDR1 LNHDA, CDR2 SQIVND (reference sequence). CDR3 DNA sequence: TGTGCCAGTAGTATCAACGACAGGGACAAGCAGTACTTC. It encodes CASSINDRDKQYF.

V usage is TRBV3-1 (or the pseudogene TRBV3-2) and J usage is TRBJ1-5, with no clear D. V was trimmed by 0 bases and J by 13 bases, leaving 13 bases between them. This CDR3 is built from 13 residues. Per germline, CDR1 LGHDT and CDR2 YNNKEL (reference sequence). The CDR3 region has the DNA TGTGCCAGCAGCCAAGACCACAGCTCGTATCAGCATTTT. Protein: CASSQDHSSYQHF.

This chain joins TRBV5-5 and TRBJ1-4, with D hard to call. Between the trimmed V and J ends, which lost 0 bases and 4 bases, there was a span of 4 bases. This CDR3 spans 13 amino acids. CDR1 and CDR2 from the germline V gene are SGHKS and YYEKEE (reference sequence). The CDR3 DNA is TGTGCCAGCAGCTTGGCCTATAATGAAAAACTGTTTTTT. This translates into CASSLAYNEKLFF.

This clone is a singleton in its sample. V and J are TRBV11-3 and TRBJ2-7; 11 bases are shared with TRBD2. CDR1 SGHNT and CDR2 YENEEA come from the germline V gene. V lost 11 bases, J lost 5 bases, and 8 bases stayed unmatched. This CDR3 has 13 residues. CDR3 sequence: CAPALSGRDEQYF. The CDR3 DNA sequence: TGTGCCCCAGCCCTTAGCGGGAGGGACGAGCAGTACTTC.

This chain links TRBV6-1 with TRBJ2-7; 8 nucleotides match TRBD1. CDR1 MNHNS and CDR2 SASEGT come from the germline V gene. The CDR3 covers 15 residues. The V segment lost 3 bases and the J segment 2 bases; nucleotides outside the gene matches: 6. The CDR3 DNA is TGTGCCAGCAGTGACGGACAGGGTAGGGCCTACGAGCAGTACTTC. As protein: CASSDGQGRAYEQYF.

V gene TRBV19 combines with J gene TRBJ2-1; the match to TRBD1 covers 9 bases. The ends lost 5 bases at V and 6 bases at J; junction bases unmatched: 2. The germline CDR1 and CDR2 sequences are LNHDA and SQIVND (reference sequence). This CDR3 contains 13 residues. CDR3 bases: TGTGCCAGTAGTCCGGGACAGGGCAATGAGCAGTTCTTC. This codes for CASSPGQGNEQFF.